Shown below are 17 T cell receptor beta chains from a single sample sequenced in a study of blood T cell repertoires in COVID-19. The method was immunoSEQ multiplex PCR; TCRdb's version includes in-frame clones alone and lacks a portion of them. This table has 130,000 to 150,000 clones, 88% appearing once. Sequenced material: peripheral blood. The receptor set was obtained from a human donor in a cohort sampled during active COVID-19.

The chain has TRBV5-8 and TRBJ1-1; D is undetermined. Germline CDR1 SGHTS, CDR2 YDEGEE. This CDR3 region has 15 residues. V was shortened by 0 bases and J by 0 bases, with 9 bases between the two germline ends. Here the CDR3 reads CASSLEPLVNTEAFF. DNA for the CDR3: TGTGCCAGCAGCTTGGAGCCTTTAGTGAACACTGAAGCTTTCTTT.

This clone showed up many times. The chain links TRBV7-2 to TRBJ1-4; 8 bases line up with TRBD1. CDR1 and CDR2 (germline): SGHTA, FQGNSA. The CDR3 sequence is 17 residues long. Trimming removed 1 base from V and 8 bases from J; junction bases left unmatched: 12. For the CDR3, the DNA is TGTGCCAGCAGCTTAGACAGGGGGGGAATAAAAGGGGAAAAACTGTTTTTT. Its translation is CASSLDRGGIKGEKLFF.

The chain employs TRBV2 and TRBJ2-7, with 7 bases that match TRBD1. The germline CDR1 and CDR2 sequences are SNHLY and FYNNEI. This CDR3 has 16 residues. After removal of 7 bases from V and 2 bases from J, the junction contained 14 bases not matched to a gene. CDR3 amino acids: CASTRLKGAGAYEQYF. Written as DNA, the CDR3 is TGTGCCAGCACCCGGCTAAAGGGGGCAGGGGCCTACGAGCAGTACTTC.

The sample holds a few counts of this clone. The rearrangement links TRBV2 to TRBJ1-4; TRBD1 aligns across 8 bases. J gave up 3 bases and V 7 bases, and 4 bases lay outside the gene matches. The CDR3 consists of 14 residues. Germline V gives CDR1 SNHLY, CDR2 FYNNEI. CDR3 bases: TGTGCCAGCAATACACAGGGGGCTAATGAAAAACTGTTTTTT. It codes for CASNTQGANEKLFF.

V gene TRBV20-1 combines with J gene TRBJ2-5; 9 positions agree with TRBD2. This CDR3 comprises 15 residues. CDR1 DFQATT and CDR2 SNEGSKA come from the germline V gene (reference sequence). Losses at the gene ends were 3 bases for V and 5 bases for J; bases not matched to a gene: 10. CDR3 in amino acids: CSASYSGRLGETQYF. For the CDR3, the DNA is TGCAGTGCTAGTTATAGCGGGAGATTGGGTGAGACCCAGTACTTC.

V usage is TRBV28 and J usage is TRBJ1-4, with TRBD1 as a possible D gene (6 bases). Germline loops: CDR1 MDHEN, CDR2 SYDVKM. The CDR3 loop spans 15 amino acids. V shed 3 bases and J shed 3 bases, with 11 bases lying between them. CDR3 DNA sequence: TGTGCCAGCAGTTTTATCAGGGGTGCTAATGAAAAACTGTTTTTT. Encoded protein: CASSFIRGANEKLFF.

The chain employs TRBV7-9 and TRBJ2-1; the match to TRBD2 covers 11 bases. Germline assignment: CDR1 SEHNR and CDR2 FQNEAQ (reference sequence). Trimming cost V 7 bases and J 2 bases; bases outside gene matches: 10. This CDR3 has 17 amino acids. CDR3 sequence reads: CASTEGLAGGPYNEQFF. The CDR3 DNA sequence: TGTGCCAGCACCGAGGGGCTAGCGGGAGGTCCCTACAATGAGCAGTTCTTC.

The CDR3 DNA reads as TGTGCCACCAGTGACCCCAGCGGGGGTTTTTACAATGAGCAGTTCTTC. Its protein is CATSDPSGGFYNEQFF. The V gene is TRBV24-1, the J gene TRBJ2-1, with 8 bases matching TRBD2. V lost 4 bases and J lost 4; bases outside the gene matches: 8. Germline V gene lookup returns CDR1 KGHDR and CDR2 SFDVKD. This CDR3 has 16 residues.

The chain couples TRBV3-1 (or the pseudogene TRBV3-2) to TRBJ2-5, with D unclear. Germline CDR1 is LGHDT and CDR2 is YNNKEL (reference sequence). Trimming removed 2 bases at V and 5 bases at J, with 9 bases between. This CDR3 has 13 amino acids. The CDR3 DNA reads as TGTGCCAGCAGCCAAAAGCAGAGGGAGACCCAGTACTTC. It encodes CASSQKQRETQYF.

Worth noting for this clone: Other nucleotide sequences in the sample specify the same CDR3. V usage is TRBV9 and J usage is TRBJ2-5, with 8 bases matching TRBD1. V lost 4 bases and J lost 2; bases outside the gene matches: 4. The CDR3 loop spans 14 amino acids. CDR1 is SGDLS, CDR2 YYNGEE, per germline. As DNA, the CDR3 is TGTGCCAGCAGCCCCCGGGACAGGCAAGAGACCCAGTACTTC. Translation gives CASSPRDRQETQYF. The variable domain in full, with the rest retrieved from reference TRBV9 and TRBJ2-5, is DSGVTQTPKHLITATGQRVTLRCSPRSGDLSVYWYQQSLDQGLQFLIQYYNGEERAKGNILERFSAQQFPDLHSELNLSSLELGDSALYFCASSPRDRQETQYFGPGTRLLVL.

This clone was detected once. The chain links TRBV5-6 to TRBJ2-5, with 8 bases matching TRBD2. CDR1 is SGHDT and CDR2 is YYEEEE in the germline V gene. The CDR3 runs to 14 residues. V trimming: 5 bases; J trimming: 7 bases; junction bases outside the gene matches: 10. The CDR3 is CASRKRGGQVTQYF. In DNA, the CDR3 is TGTGCCAGCAGGAAACGGGGGGGCCAGGTGACCCAGTACTTC.

The chain carries TRBV7-3 and TRBJ1-1; tentative D call: TRBD1 (6 bases). V was pared by 1 base and J by 5 bases, with 11 bases between. The CDR3 consists of 14 residues. Germline V gene lookup returns CDR1 SGHTA and CDR2 FQGTGA. CDR3 in amino acids: CASSLMGAETEAFF. CDR3 sequence (DNA): TGTGCCAGCAGCTTAATGGGGGCAGAAACTGAAGCTTTCTTT.

This chain uses TRBV6-2 or TRBV6-3 with TRBJ2-7, with 8 bases matching TRBD1. This CDR3 is 17 amino acids long. Germline trimming cut 0 bases from V and 0 bases from J; bases unmatched to any gene: 7. The V gene's germline CDR1 is MNHEY and CDR2 SVGEGT. The DNA for the CDR3 is TGTGCCAGCAGTTACTCCAGGGGACAGGTTTTCTCCTACGAGCAGTACTTC. It yields the protein CASSYSRGQVFSYEQYF.

The CDR3 DNA sequence: TGCGCCAGCAGCCAAACCGGGACAGGGACCGGGGAGCTGTTTTTT. This translates into CASSQTGTGTGELFF. The V call is TRBV4-1, the J call TRBJ2-2; 9 nucleotides line up with TRBD1. V trimming: 2 bases; J trimming: 5 bases; junction bases outside the gene matches: 3. Per germline, CDR1 MGHRA and CDR2 YSYEKL. CDR3 length equals 15 residues.

The J gene is TRBJ2-7, the V gene TRBV7-2, with 10 nucleotides matching TRBD2. CDR1 is SGHTA and CDR2 is FQGNSA in the germline V gene. J was trimmed by 4 bases and V by 5 bases; bases with no gene match: 5. This CDR3 is built from 14 residues. Here the CDR3 reads CASSERGGMYEQYF. The DNA for the CDR3 is TGTGCCAGCAGCGAGCGGGGGGGTATGTACGAGCAGTACTTC.

The chain combines TRBV19 with TRBJ2-1; D gene ambiguous. With 4 bases removed from V and 6 bases from J, the gap between germline ends came to 19 bases. Germline CDR1 LNHDA, CDR2 SQIVND (reference sequence). The CDR3 runs to 16 residues. The CDR3 loop is CASSTRRSGSANEQFF. The CDR3 DNA reads as TGTGCCAGTAGTACTCGCCGGTCAGGTTCGGCCAATGAGCAGTTCTTC.

This clone occurred a few times. This chain connects TRBV5-4 to TRBJ1-6; possibly TRBD1 for D (6 bases). This CDR3 is 14 amino acids long. The germline V gene encodes CDR1 SGHNT and CDR2 YYREEE (reference sequence). V lost 0 bases, J lost 7 bases, and 8 bases lay in between. CDR3 residues: CASSLEQGNSPLHF. The CDR3 bases are TGTGCCAGCAGCTTGGAACAGGGAAATTCACCCCTCCACTTT. Supplemented by reference TRBV5-4 and TRBJ1-6, the full variable domain reads ETGVTQSPTHLIKTRGQQVTLRCSSQSGHNTVSWYQQALGQGPQFIFQYYREEENGRGNFPPRFSGLQFPNYSSELNVNALELDDSALYLCASSLEQGNSPLHFGNGTRLTVT.